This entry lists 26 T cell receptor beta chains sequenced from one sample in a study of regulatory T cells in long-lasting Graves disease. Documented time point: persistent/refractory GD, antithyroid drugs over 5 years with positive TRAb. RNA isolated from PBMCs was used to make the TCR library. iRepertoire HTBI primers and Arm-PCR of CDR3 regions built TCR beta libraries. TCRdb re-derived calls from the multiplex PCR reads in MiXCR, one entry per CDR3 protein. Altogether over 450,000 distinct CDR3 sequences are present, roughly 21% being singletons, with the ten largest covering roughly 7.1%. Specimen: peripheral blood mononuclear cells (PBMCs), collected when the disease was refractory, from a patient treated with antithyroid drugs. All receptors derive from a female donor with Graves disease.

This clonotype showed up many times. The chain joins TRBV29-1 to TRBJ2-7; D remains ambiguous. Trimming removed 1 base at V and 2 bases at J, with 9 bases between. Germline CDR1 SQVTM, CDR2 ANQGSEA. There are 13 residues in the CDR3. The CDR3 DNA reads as TGCAGCGTTGAAGGGGGTCAGCCCTACGAGCAGTACTTC. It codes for CSVEGGQPYEQYF.

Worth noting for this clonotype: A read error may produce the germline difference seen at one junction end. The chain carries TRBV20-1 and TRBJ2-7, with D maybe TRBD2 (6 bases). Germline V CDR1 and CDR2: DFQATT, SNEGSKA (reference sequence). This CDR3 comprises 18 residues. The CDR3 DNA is TGCAGAGCTACCCCGGATCAAAACCACGGAGGGAGCTCCTACGAGCAGTACTTC. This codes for CRATPDQNHGGSSYEQYF.

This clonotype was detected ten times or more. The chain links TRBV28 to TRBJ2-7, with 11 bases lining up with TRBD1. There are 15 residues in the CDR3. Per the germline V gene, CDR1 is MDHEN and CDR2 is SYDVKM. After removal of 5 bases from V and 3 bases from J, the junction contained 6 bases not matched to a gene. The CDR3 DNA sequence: TGTGCCAGCAGTCTTCCCGGGACAGGGGGCTACGAGCAGTACTTC. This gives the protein CASSLPGTGGYEQYF.

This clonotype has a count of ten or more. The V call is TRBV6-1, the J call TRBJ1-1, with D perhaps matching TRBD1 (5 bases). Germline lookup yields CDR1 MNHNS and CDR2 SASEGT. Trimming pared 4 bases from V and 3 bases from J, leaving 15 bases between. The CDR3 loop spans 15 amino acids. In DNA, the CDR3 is TGTGCCAGCAGTGGGGGCGGCAGTTGGTACACTGAAGCTTTCTTT. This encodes CASSGGGSWYTEAFF.

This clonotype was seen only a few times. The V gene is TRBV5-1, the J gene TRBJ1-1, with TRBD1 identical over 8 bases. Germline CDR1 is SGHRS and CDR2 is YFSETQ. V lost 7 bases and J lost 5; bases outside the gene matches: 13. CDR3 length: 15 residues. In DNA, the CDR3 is TGCGCCAGCTGGGTCGGGCTCAGGGGGCGTACTGAAGCTTTCTTT. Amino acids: CASWVGLRGRTEAFF. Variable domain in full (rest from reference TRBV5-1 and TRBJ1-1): KAGVTQTPRYLIKTRGQQVTLSCSPISGHRSVSWYQQTPGQGLQFLFEYFSETQRNKGNFPGRFSGRQFSNSRSEMNVSTLELGDSALYLCASWVGLRGRTEAFFGQGTRLTVV.

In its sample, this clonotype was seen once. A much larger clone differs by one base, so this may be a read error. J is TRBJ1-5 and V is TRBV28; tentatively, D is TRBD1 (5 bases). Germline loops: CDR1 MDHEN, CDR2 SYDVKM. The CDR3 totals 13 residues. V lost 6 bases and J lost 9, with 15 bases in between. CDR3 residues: CASSPTGHRPQHF. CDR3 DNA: TGTGCCAGCAGCCCCACGGGGCATCGGCCCCAGCATTTT.

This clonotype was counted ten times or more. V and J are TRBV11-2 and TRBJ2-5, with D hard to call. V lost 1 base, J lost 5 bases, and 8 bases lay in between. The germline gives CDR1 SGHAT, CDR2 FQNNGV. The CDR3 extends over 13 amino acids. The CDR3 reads CASSLVFGETQYF. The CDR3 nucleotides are TGTGCCAGCAGCTTAGTTTTCGGGGAGACCCAGTACTTC.

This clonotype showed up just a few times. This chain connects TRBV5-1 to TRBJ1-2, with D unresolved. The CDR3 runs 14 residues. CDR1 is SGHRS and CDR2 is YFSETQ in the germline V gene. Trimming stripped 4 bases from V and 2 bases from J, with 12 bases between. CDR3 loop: CASSTPEGNYGYTF. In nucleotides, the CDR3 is TGCGCCAGCAGCACTCCCGAGGGAAACTATGGCTACACCTTC.

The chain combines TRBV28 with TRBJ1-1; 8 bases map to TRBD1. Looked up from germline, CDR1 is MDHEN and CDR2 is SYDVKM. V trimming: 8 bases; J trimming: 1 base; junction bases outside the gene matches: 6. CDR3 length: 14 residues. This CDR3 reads CASGETGANTEAFF. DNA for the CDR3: TGTGCCAGCGGTGAGACAGGGGCGAACACTGAAGCTTTCTTT.

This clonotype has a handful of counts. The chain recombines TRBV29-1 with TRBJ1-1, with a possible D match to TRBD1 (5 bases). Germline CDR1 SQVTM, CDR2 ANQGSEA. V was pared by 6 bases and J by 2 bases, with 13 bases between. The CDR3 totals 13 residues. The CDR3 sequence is CSVIRGENTEAFF. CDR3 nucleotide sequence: TGCAGCGTCATAAGGGGAGAAAACACTGAAGCTTTCTTT.

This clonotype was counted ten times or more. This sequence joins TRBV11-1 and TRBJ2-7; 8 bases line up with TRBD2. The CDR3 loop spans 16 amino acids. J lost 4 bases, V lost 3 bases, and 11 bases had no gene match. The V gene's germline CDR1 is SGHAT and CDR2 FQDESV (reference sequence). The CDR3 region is CASSLESGTRAYEQYF. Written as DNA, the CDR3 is TGTGCCAGCAGCTTGGAATCCGGGACTAGAGCGTACGAGCAGTACTTC. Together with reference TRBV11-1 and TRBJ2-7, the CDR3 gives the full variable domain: EAEVAQSPRYKITEKSQAVAFWCDPISGHATLYWYRQILGQGPELLVQFQDESVVDDSQLPKDRFSAERLKGVDSTLKIQPAELGDSAMYLCASSLESGTRAYEQYFGPGTRLTVT.

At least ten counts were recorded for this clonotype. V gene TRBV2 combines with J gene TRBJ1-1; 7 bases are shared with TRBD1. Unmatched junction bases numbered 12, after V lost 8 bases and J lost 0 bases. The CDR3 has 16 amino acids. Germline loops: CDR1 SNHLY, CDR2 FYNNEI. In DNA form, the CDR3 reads TGTGCCAGCGGGGCTGAAGTTGGACAGGTGAACACTGAAGCTTTCTTT. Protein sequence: CASGAEVGQVNTEAFF. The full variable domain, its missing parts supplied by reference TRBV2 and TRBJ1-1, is EPEVTQTPSHQVTQMGQEVILRCVPISNHLYFYWYRQILGQKVEFLVSFYNNEISEKSEIFDDQFSVERPDGSNFTLKIRSTKLEDSAMYFCASGAEVGQVNTEAFFGQGTRLTVV.

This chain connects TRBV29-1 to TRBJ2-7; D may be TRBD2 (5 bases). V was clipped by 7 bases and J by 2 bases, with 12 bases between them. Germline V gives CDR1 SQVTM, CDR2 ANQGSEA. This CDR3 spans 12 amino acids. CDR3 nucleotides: TGCAGCGCAAAGGACTGGACCTACGAGCAGTACTTC. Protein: CSAKDWTYEQYF.

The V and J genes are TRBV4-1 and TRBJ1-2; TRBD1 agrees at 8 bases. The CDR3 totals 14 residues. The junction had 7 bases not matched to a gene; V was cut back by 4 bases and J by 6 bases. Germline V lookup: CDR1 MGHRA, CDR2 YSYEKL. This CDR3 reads CASSPRQGKDGYTF. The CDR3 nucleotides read TGCGCCAGCAGCCCACGACAGGGGAAGGATGGCTACACCTTC.

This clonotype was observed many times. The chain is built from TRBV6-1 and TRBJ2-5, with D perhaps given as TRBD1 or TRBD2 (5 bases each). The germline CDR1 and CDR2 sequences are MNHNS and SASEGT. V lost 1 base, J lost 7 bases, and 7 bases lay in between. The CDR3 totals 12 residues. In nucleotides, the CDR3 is TGTGCCAGCAGTGAAGAGGGGAGGACCCAGTACTTC. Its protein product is CASSEEGRTQYF.

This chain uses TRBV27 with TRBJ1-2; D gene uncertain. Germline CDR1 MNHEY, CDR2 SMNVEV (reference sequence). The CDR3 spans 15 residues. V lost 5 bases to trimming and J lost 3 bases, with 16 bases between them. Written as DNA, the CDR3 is TGTGCCAGCAGTCCCACGACTCTGTGGGACTATGGCTACACCTTC. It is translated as CASSPTTLWDYGYTF.

For the CDR3, the DNA is TGCGCCAGCAGCTTGAGGGAGGGGGCGAGAACTGAAGCTTTCTTT. It codes for CASSLREGARTEAFF. The genes are TRBV5-1 and TRBJ1-1; 7 nucleotides line up with TRBD1. This CDR3 region has 15 residues. V was pared by 1 base and J by 5 bases, with 8 bases of the junction left unmatched. Germline values: CDR1 SGHRS, CDR2 YFSETQ.

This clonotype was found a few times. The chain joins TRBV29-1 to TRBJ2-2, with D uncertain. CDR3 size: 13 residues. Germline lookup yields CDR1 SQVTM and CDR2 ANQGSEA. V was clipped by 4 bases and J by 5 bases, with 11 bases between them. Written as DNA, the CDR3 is TGCAGCGTTGTCACATCTTCGACCGGGGAGCTGTTTTTT. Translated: CSVVTSSTGELFF.

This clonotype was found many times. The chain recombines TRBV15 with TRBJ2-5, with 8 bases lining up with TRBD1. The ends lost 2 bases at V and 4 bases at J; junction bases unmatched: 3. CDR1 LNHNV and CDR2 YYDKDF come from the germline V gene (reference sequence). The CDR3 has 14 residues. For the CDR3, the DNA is TGTGCCACCAGCAGAAACGGACAGGGAGAGACCCAGTACTTC. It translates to CATSRNGQGETQYF.

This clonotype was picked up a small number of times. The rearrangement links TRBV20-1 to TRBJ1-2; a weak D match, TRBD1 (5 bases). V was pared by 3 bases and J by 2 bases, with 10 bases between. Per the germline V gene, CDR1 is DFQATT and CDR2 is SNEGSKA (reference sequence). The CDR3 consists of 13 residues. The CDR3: CSARQQDNYGYTF. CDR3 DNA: TGCAGTGCTAGGCAACAGGACAACTATGGCTACACCTTC.

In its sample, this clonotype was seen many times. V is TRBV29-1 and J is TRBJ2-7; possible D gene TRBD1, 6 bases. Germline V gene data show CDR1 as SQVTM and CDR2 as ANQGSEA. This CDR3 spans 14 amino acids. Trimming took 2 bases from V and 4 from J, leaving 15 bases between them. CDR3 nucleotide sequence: TGCAGCGTTGAAACGGGACACCACGCTTACGAGCAGTACTTC. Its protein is CSVETGHHAYEQYF.

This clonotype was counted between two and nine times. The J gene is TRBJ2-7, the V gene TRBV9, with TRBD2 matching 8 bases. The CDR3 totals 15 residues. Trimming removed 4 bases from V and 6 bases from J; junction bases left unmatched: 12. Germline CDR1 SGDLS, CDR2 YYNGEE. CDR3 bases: TGTGCCAGCAGCCCCCCCGGGAGGGAGGGCCGCGAGCAGTACTTC. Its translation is CASSPPGREGREQYF. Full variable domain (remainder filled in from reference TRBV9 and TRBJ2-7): DSGVTQTPKHLITATGQRVTLRCSPRSGDLSVYWYQQSLDQGLQFLIQYYNGEERAKGNILERFSAQQFPDLHSELNLSSLELGDSALYFCASSPPGREGREQYFGPGTRLTVT.

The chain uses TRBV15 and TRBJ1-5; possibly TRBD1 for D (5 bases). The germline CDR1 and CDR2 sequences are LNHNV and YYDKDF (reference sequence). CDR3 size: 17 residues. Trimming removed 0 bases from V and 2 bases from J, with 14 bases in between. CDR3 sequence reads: CATSRDLGGYGNQPQHF. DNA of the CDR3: TGTGCCACCAGCAGAGATCTGGGGGGATATGGCAATCAGCCCCAGCATTTT. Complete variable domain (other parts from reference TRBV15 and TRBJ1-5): DAMVIQNPRYQVTQFGKPVTLSCSQTLNHNVMYWYQQKSSQAPKLLFHYYDKDFNNEADTPDNFQSRRPNTSFCFLDIRSPGLGDTAMYLCATSRDLGGYGNQPQHFGDGTRLSIL.

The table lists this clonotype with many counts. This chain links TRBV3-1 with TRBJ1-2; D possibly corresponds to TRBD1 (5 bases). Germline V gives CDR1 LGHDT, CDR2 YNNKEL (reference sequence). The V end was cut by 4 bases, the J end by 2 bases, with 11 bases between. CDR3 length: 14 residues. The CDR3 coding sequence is TGTGCCAGCAGCCCCATGACAGCAAACTATGGCTACACCTTC. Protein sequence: CASSPMTANYGYTF. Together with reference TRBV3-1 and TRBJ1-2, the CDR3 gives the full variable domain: DTAVSQTPKYLVTQMGNDKSIKCEQNLGHDTMYWYKQDSKKFLKIMFSYNNKELIINETVPNRFSPKSPDKAHLNLHINSLELGDSAVYFCASSPMTANYGYTFGSGTRLTVV.

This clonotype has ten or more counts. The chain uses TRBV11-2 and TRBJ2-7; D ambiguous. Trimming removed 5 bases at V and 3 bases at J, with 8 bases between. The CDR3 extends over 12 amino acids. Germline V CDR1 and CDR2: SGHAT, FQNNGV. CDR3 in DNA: TGTGCCAGCAGCCCACTTTTCTACGAGCAGTACTTC. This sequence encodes CASSPLFYEQYF.

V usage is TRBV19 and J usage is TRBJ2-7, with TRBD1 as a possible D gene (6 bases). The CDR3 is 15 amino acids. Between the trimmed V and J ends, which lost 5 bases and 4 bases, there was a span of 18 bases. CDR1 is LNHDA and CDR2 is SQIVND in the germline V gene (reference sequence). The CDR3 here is CASSPSPDSSYEQYF. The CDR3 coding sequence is TGTGCCAGTAGTCCTTCCCCGGACAGTTCTTACGAGCAGTACTTC.